A selection of T cell receptor beta chains follows, all from one sample in a study of cytomegalovirus exposure and HLA in healthy donors. The method was immunoSEQ multiplex PCR; TCRdb's version includes in-frame clones alone and lacks a portion of them. The repertoire has under 200,000 clones, roughly 13% of them found once; the top ten carry 7.8%. Sequenced material: PBMCs. The receptors shown here come from a man aged 50 to 60 in good health and CMV-seropositive. The CDR3 runs from the conserved cysteine through the conserved F or W. Each record gives: clone size, D gene, J gene, V gene, CDR3 DNA, CDR3 protein. The D gene is left open where the match is weak. Clone size, where shown, is once, few, many, or a class for clones that have expanded.

clone size: few
D gene: -
J gene: TRBJ2-3
V gene: TRBV21-1
CDR3 DNA: TGTGCCAGCAGCGAAACAGCGGGGGGGAGCACAGATACGCAGTATTTT
CDR3 protein: CASSETAGGSTDTQYF

clone size: few
D gene: -
J gene: TRBJ1-4
V gene: TRBV5-6
CDR3 DNA: TGTGCCAGCAGCTTCACAGGGAGAGAAAAACTGTTTTTT
CDR3 protein: CASSFTGREKLFF

clone size: -
D gene: -
J gene: TRBJ1-3
V gene: TRBV7-2
CDR3 DNA: TGTGCCAGCAGCTTACCCCGACAGTTCTCTGGAAACACCATATATTTT
CDR3 protein: CASSLPRQFSGNTIYF

clone size: -
D gene: -
J gene: TRBJ2-1
V gene: TRBV7-3
CDR3 DNA: TGTGCCAGCACGAACCTGCCCGGGGCTCAGGGGAGAAATGAGCAGTTCTTC
CDR3 protein: CASTNLPGAQGRNEQFF

clone size: -
D gene: TRBD2
J gene: TRBJ2-5
V gene: TRBV7-9
CDR3 DNA: TGTGCCAGCAGCTTCACTAGCGGGGCGGAGACCCAGTACTTC
CDR3 protein: CASSFTSGAETQYF

clone size: -
D gene: TRBD1
J gene: TRBJ2-2
V gene: TRBV11-2
CDR3 DNA: TGTGCCAGCAGCTCCGCATTGACAGGGGCCTCGAACACCGGGGAGCTGTTTTTT
CDR3 protein: CASSSALTGASNTGELFF

clone size: -
D gene: -
J gene: TRBJ2-5
V gene: TRBV7-9
CDR3 DNA: TGTGCCAGCAGCTTTCAAGGGGTCCAAGAGACCCAGTACTTC
CDR3 protein: CASSFQGVQETQYF

clone size: -
D gene: -
J gene: TRBJ1-1
V gene: TRBV28
CDR3 DNA: TGTGCCAGCAGTTCCTACAGGGAAGGCACTGAAGCTTTCTTT
CDR3 protein: CASSSYREGTEAFF

clone size: -
D gene: -
J gene: TRBJ2-5
V gene: TRBV7-2
CDR3 DNA: TGTGCCAGCAATATCCTGCAGCGAGAGACCCAGTACTTC
CDR3 protein: CASNILQRETQYF

clone size: -
D gene: TRBD2
J gene: TRBJ2-2
V gene: TRBV7-2
CDR3 DNA: TGTGCCAGCAGCCCTCCGGGGAAGGTAGCGGGGGGGCGGACCGGGGAGCTGTTTTTT
CDR3 protein: CASSPPGKVAGGRTGELFF

clone size: few
D gene: TRBD1
J gene: TRBJ1-3
V gene: TRBV5-1
CDR3 DNA: TGCGCCAGCAGCTTGGGCCCAGGGGGCGCGATCGGAAACACCATATATTTT
CDR3 protein: CASSLGPGGAIGNTIYF

clone size: few
D gene: TRBD2
J gene: TRBJ2-2
V gene: TRBV4-2
CDR3 DNA: TGTGCCAGCAGCCATGATCGGACTAGCGGGGGCCAGAACACCGGGGAGCTGTTTTTT
CDR3 protein: CASSHDRTSGGQNTGELFF

clone size: few
D gene: TRBD1
J gene: TRBJ2-1
V gene: TRBV4-2
CDR3 DNA: TGTGCCAGCAGCCATGCTCCCGGACAGGGGGAACATGAGCAGTTCTTC
CDR3 protein: CASSHAPGQGEHEQFF

clone size: -
D gene: TRBD2
J gene: TRBJ2-1
V gene: TRBV7-6
CDR3 DNA: TGTGCCAGCAGCTTAGGGCGGGGGGGGTACAATGAGCAGTTCTTC
CDR3 protein: CASSLGRGGYNEQFF

clone size: -
D gene: -
J gene: TRBJ2-3
V gene: TRBV1
CDR3 DNA: TGCACCAGCAGCCAAGATTTTAGGACTCCGCCAGATACGCAGTATTTT
CDR3 protein: CTSSQDFRTPPDTQYF

clone size: -
D gene: -
J gene: TRBJ1-5
V gene: TRBV7-8
CDR3 DNA: TGTGCCAGCAGCCCCCAGGCGGGACTCAATCAGCCCCAGCATTTT
CDR3 protein: CASSPQAGLNQPQHF

clone size: -
D gene: -
J gene: TRBJ2-7
V gene: TRBV11-3
CDR3 DNA: TGTGCCAGCAGCTCGAGGGCGGGGGCCGCCTACGAGCAGTACTTC
CDR3 protein: CASSSRAGAAYEQYF

clone size: few
D gene: -
J gene: TRBJ1-3
V gene: TRBV25-1
CDR3 DNA: TGTGCCAGCAGTGAAGTGGCGGGATTCTCTGGAAACACCATATATTTT
CDR3 protein: CASSEVAGFSGNTIYF

clone size: -
D gene: TRBD2
J gene: TRBJ2-1
V gene: TRBV9
CDR3 DNA: TGTGCCAGCAGCTCCCTAGCGGGGGCCAACAATGAGCAGTTCTTC
CDR3 protein: CASSSLAGANNEQFF

clone size: few
D gene: -
J gene: TRBJ2-3
V gene: TRBV15
CDR3 DNA: TGTGCCACCAACGGACTAGATACGCAGTATTTT
CDR3 protein: CATNGLDTQYF

clone size: few
D gene: -
J gene: TRBJ1-2
V gene: TRBV19
CDR3 DNA: TGTGCCAGTAGTCACAGGGTTGGCTACACCTTC
CDR3 protein: CASSHRVGYTF

clone size: few
D gene: -
J gene: TRBJ2-5
V gene: TRBV9
CDR3 DNA: TGTGCCAGCAGCGTAGCGCCAGGCATTCAAGAGACCCAGTACTTC
CDR3 protein: CASSVAPGIQETQYF

clone size: few
D gene: TRBD2
J gene: TRBJ2-2
V gene: TRBV4-3
CDR3 DNA: TGCGCCAGCAGCCAAGATAGACTAGCGGGGGGGCAAGACGGGGAGCTGTTTTTT
CDR3 protein: CASSQDRLAGGQDGELFF

clone size: few
D gene: -
J gene: TRBJ1-6
V gene: TRBV19
CDR3 DNA: TGTGCCAGTAGTATACAGGGCTATAATTCACCCCTCCACTTT
CDR3 protein: CASSIQGYNSPLHF

clone size: -
D gene: TRBD1
J gene: TRBJ2-2
V gene: TRBV27
CDR3 DNA: TGTGCCAGCAGTCGGGACAGGGGGTTCACCGGGGAGCTGTTTTTT
CDR3 protein: CASSRDRGFTGELFF

clone size: few
D gene: TRBD2
J gene: TRBJ2-5
V gene: TRBV29-1
CDR3 DNA: TGCAGCGTTGGGATACTAGCGGGGGAAGAGACCCAGTACTTC
CDR3 protein: CSVGILAGEETQYF

clone size: few
D gene: TRBD1
J gene: TRBJ2-1
V gene: TRBV7-9
CDR3 DNA: TGTGCCAGCAGCTCCGGGACAGGGTACTACAATGAGCAGTTCTTC
CDR3 protein: CASSSGTGYYNEQFF

clone size: -
D gene: -
J gene: TRBJ2-1
V gene: TRBV29-1
CDR3 DNA: TGCAGCGTTGACGGGTATGAGCAGTTCTTC
CDR3 protein: CSVDGYEQFF

clone size: few
D gene: -
J gene: TRBJ2-4
V gene: TRBV30
CDR3 DNA: TGTGCCTTAAGGGGTTTAGCCAAAAACATTCAGTACTTC
CDR3 protein: CALRGLAKNIQYF

clone size: few
D gene: -
J gene: TRBJ2-2
V gene: TRBV10-3
CDR3 DNA: TGTGCCATCAGTGAAGCGCGGCCCGGGGAGCTGTTTTTT
CDR3 protein: CAISEARPGELFF

clone size: once
D gene: -
J gene: TRBJ1-1
V gene: TRBV10-1
CDR3 DNA: TGCGCCAGCAGTGCCACAGGAGCCGGTGGCACTGAAGCTTTCTTT
CDR3 protein: CASSATGAGGTEAFF

clone size: few
D gene: TRBD2
J gene: TRBJ2-4
V gene: TRBV19
CDR3 DNA: TGTGCCAGTCACCCTGGACTAGCGGGGGTCAAAAACATTCAGTACTTC
CDR3 protein: CASHPGLAGVKNIQYF

clone size: few
D gene: -
J gene: TRBJ1-4
V gene: TRBV27
CDR3 DNA: TGTGCCAGCAGTTTATTTGGGGCGACTAATGAAAAACTGTTTTTT
CDR3 protein: CASSLFGATNEKLFF

clone size: few
D gene: -
J gene: TRBJ2-4
V gene: TRBV5-5
CDR3 DNA: TGTGCCAGCAGCTGGGGCCCGAGCAAGGCCAAAAACATTCAGTACTTC
CDR3 protein: CASSWGPSKAKNIQYF

clone size: -
D gene: -
J gene: TRBJ1-1
V gene: TRBV29-1
CDR3 DNA: TGCAGCGTTGGGGTAACGACAGCTGAAGCTTTCTTT
CDR3 protein: CSVGVTTAEAFF

clone size: few
D gene: TRBD1
J gene: TRBJ2-1
V gene: TRBV4-2
CDR3 DNA: TGTGCCAGCAGCCAAGATGTGGGACAGGGTATGAATGAGCAGTTCTTC
CDR3 protein: CASSQDVGQGMNEQFF

clone size: -
D gene: -
J gene: TRBJ1-1
V gene: TRBV4-3
CDR3 DNA: TGCGCCAGCAGCCTGGAGTCGTATAGGACTGAAGCTTTCTTT
CDR3 protein: CASSLESYRTEAFF

clone size: -
D gene: -
J gene: TRBJ1-1
V gene: TRBV30
CDR3 DNA: TGTGCCTGGACTAGGGGTACTGAAGCTTTCTTT
CDR3 protein: CAWTRGTEAFF

clone size: -
D gene: TRBD2
J gene: TRBJ2-1
V gene: TRBV6-5
CDR3 DNA: TGTGCCAGCAGTCCAGGACTAGCCTACAATGAGCAGTTCTTC
CDR3 protein: CASSPGLAYNEQFF

clone size: -
D gene: TRBD1
J gene: TRBJ1-5
V gene: TRBV6-5
CDR3 DNA: TGTGCCAGCAGTTCCACCGGGACAGGGCGCCAGCCCCAGCATTTT
CDR3 protein: CASSSTGTGRQPQHF

clone size: -
D gene: -
J gene: TRBJ1-6
V gene: TRBV11-3
CDR3 DNA: TGTGCCAGCAGCTTTGCGGGGGCCGGTTCACCCCTCCACTTT
CDR3 protein: CASSFAGAGSPLHF

clone size: -
D gene: TRBD1
J gene: TRBJ1-4
V gene: TRBV28
CDR3 DNA: TGTGCCAGCAGTTGGGGACAGGGGGCGGTTCTGGAAAAACTGTTTTTT
CDR3 protein: CASSWGQGAVLEKLFF

clone size: -
D gene: TRBD1
J gene: TRBJ1-6
V gene: TRBV5-8
CDR3 DNA: TGTGCCAGCAGCTTGGTGACAGGGGTCGGAGATTCACCCCTCCACTTT
CDR3 protein: CASSLVTGVGDSPLHF

clone size: -
D gene: -
J gene: TRBJ2-1
V gene: TRBV19
CDR3 DNA: TGTGCCAGTAGTAGACCGGAGGGTGACGCTATCCGATTCAATGAGCAGTTCTTC
CDR3 protein: CASSRPEGDAIRFNEQFF

clone size: -
D gene: -
J gene: TRBJ1-1
V gene: TRBV9
CDR3 DNA: TGTGCCAGCAGCGTAGGAGAACCGAACACTGAAGCTTTCTTT
CDR3 protein: CASSVGEPNTEAFF

clone size: few
D gene: -
J gene: TRBJ1-5
V gene: TRBV5-3
CDR3 DNA: TGTGCCAGAAGCTTGGCAGGGCGAGGACAGCCCCAGCATTTT
CDR3 protein: CARSLAGRGQPQHF

clone size: -
D gene: -
J gene: TRBJ2-3
V gene: TRBV19
CDR3 DNA: TGTGCCAGTAGTATCGGGGATACGCAGTATTTT
CDR3 protein: CASSIGDTQYF

clone size: -
D gene: TRBD2
J gene: TRBJ2-3
V gene: TRBV7-9
CDR3 DNA: TGTGCCAGCAGCCCAAGGACTAGCCGAGATACGCAGTATTTT
CDR3 protein: CASSPRTSRDTQYF

clone size: few
D gene: TRBD1
J gene: TRBJ1-5
V gene: TRBV10-3
CDR3 DNA: TGTGCCTCGGGCAGCGGACAGGGTCAGCCCCAGCATTTT
CDR3 protein: CASGSGQGQPQHF

clone size: -
D gene: TRBD1
J gene: TRBJ1-1
V gene: TRBV5-1
CDR3 DNA: TGCGCCAGCAGCTCAAGGGGACAGGGGAGAGGGGACACTGAAGCTTTCTTT
CDR3 protein: CASSSRGQGRGDTEAFF

clone size: -
D gene: TRBD1
J gene: TRBJ2-3
V gene: TRBV10-2
CDR3 DNA: TGCGCCAGCAGCCGCGGACAGGCGATGTTTACAGATACGCAGTATTTT
CDR3 protein: CASSRGQAMFTDTQYF

clone size: few
D gene: -
J gene: TRBJ1-2
V gene: TRBV25-1
CDR3 DNA: TGTGCCAGCAGTGATTCGACCCTGGGGGGGGCCGACGGCTATGGCTACACCTTC
CDR3 protein: CASSDSTLGGADGYGYTF

clone size: few
D gene: -
J gene: TRBJ1-1
V gene: TRBV25-1
CDR3 DNA: TGTGCCAGCAGTGAAGGGCAGGGAAGGCGTGCTTTCTTT
CDR3 protein: CASSEGQGRRAFF

clone size: few
D gene: -
J gene: TRBJ1-2
V gene: TRBV20-1
CDR3 DNA: TGCAGTGCTAGAGTAAGGGGTGGCTACACCTTC
CDR3 protein: CSARVRGGYTF

clone size: few
D gene: -
J gene: TRBJ1-2
V gene: TRBV6-5
CDR3 DNA: TGTGCCAGCAGCCGCGGACTGCCGGCGGATGGCTACACCTTC
CDR3 protein: CASSRGLPADGYTF

clone size: -
D gene: TRBD1
J gene: TRBJ1-3
V gene: TRBV7-7
CDR3 DNA: TGTGCTAGCAGCTTTTGGACAGGGCGGGTCTCTGGAAACACCATATATTTT
CDR3 protein: CASSFWTGRVSGNTIYF

clone size: few
D gene: -
J gene: TRBJ1-3
V gene: TRBV28
CDR3 DNA: TGTGCCACCGCGCCCCCGGTCCTCTCTGGAAACACCATATATTTT
CDR3 protein: CATAPPVLSGNTIYF